This TCR beta chain was recorded in a study of cytomegalovirus exposure and HLA in healthy donors (dated by TCRdb to 2016 to 2017). At the level of the whole study: An earlier analysis of approximately 600 of the donors reported about 250 Gb of sequence data and roughly 100 million unique TCR beta sequences from around 200 million T cells. Of the 398 genotyped donors, approximately 80% were placed in the genetic ancestry cluster associated with self-reported Caucasian donors. A handful of DR-DQ haplotypes were handled as single units for association and clustering because linkage in the cohort was strong. Both class I and class II loci were covered by HLA typing, at four-digit resolution. Typing coverage differed by locus: A, B, C, DRB1 and DQB1 were typed in roughly 620-640 donors, DQA1 in around 500, DPA1 in some 600, and DPB1 in just under 490. To predict cytomegalovirus infection status, the study combined high-throughput TCR immunosequencing, statistical association of individual TCRs with disease status, and machine learning. A later analysis re-examined previously published TCR beta repertoires from just over 650 donors and added high-resolution HLA genotyping to investigate patterns of TCR occurrence. On average, roughly 250,000 unique TCR beta nucleotide sequences were sequenced per donor among roughly 430 genotyped donors of the cohort, with roughly a sixth of those sequences being non-productive. All discovery cohort repertoires had been generated on a single sequencing platform. An early release covering about 600 HLA-typed donors comprised approximately 300 gigabases of sequencing data and around 86 million unique TCR sequences. A separate validation cohort of 100 to 150 different subjects was used in addition to the roughly 670-subject first cohort. Donor age, sex, ethnicity and CMV serostatus were compiled alongside the repertoire data. In a later genetic analysis, genome-wide SNP genotypes for about 65% of the roughly 670 donors were used, and that subset was treated as a discovery cohort. The study used immunosequencing to profile the T cell repertoires of approximately 650 subjects and linked those repertoires to cytomegalovirus serostatus. The aim of the study was to test whether cataloging public T cell receptors could identify signatures of past pathogen exposure. An earlier analysis of about 600 of the donors used high-throughput TCR beta sequencing to judge whether each TCR beta V gene segment behaved as functional or pseudogenic. Rather than drawing on any new phenotypic data, the later analysis identified candidate immune exposures from TCR beta sequences and the way those sequences occurred across donors.

Library method: the immunoSEQ multiplex PCR assay. For the multiplex PCR, a mixture combining 60 forward primers for TCR Vbeta segments and 13 reverse primers for TCR Jbeta segments was used. The CDR3 region of rearranged TCR beta genes was amplified from genomic DNA with a multiplex PCR assay. The Illumina HiSeq System was used to sequence the amplified TCR beta libraries as 87-base-pair reads. As for the authors' bioinformatics: A later analysis counted tens of millions of unique TCR beta chains across the 550 to 750 repertoires, and roughly 11 million of these chains were shared by at least two donors. A nearest-neighbor algorithm error-corrected the raw reads and collapsed the reads into unique sequences, merging closely related sequences to remove PCR and sequencing errors. V, D and J gene segments were assigned by aligning CDR3 sequences to IMGT reference sequences. For a sequence to be retained, a match of at least six nucleotides to both a V gene segment and a J gene segment was required. Rearrangements were classified as productive when the CDR3 lacked stop codons and remained in frame with V and J, and all other rearrangements were classified as non-productive. CDR3 was defined according to IMGT convention as the region running from the second conserved V-encoded cysteine to the conserved J-encoded phenylalanine. In an earlier analysis of around 540 of the donors, sequences lacking an unambiguous match to a single V gene segment were excluded. An earlier analysis of some 500 of the donors classified V segments as functional when productive rearrangements were above 56.7% and as segregating when the standard deviation between donors was above 5%. A statistical classification framework was developed to diagnose cytomegalovirus status using the catalog of TCR beta chain sequences. V and J gene assignment, in a later analysis, came from comparing TCR nucleotide sequences with IMGT/GENE-DB human TR gene sequences. The TCRdist pipeline was used in a later analysis to assign CDR3 sequences and most-parsimonious VDJ recombination scenarios. In a later analysis, each TCR beta chain was defined by its CDR3 amino acid sequence together with its V-gene family, and reads lacking a unique V-gene family were excluded. In a later analysis, approximately 590 highly shared, low-generation-probability nucleotide sequences were removed to address suspected cross-contamination and a sequencing artifact. In a later analysis, a clonal expansion index for each public chain was calculated from normalized within-repertoire ranks of inferred template counts. In a later analysis, generation probabilities were computed with a VDJ recombination model fitted to out-of-frame rearrangements, and the resulting probabilities were checked against IGoR. In a later analysis, hypergeometric tests were used to score TCR-TCR, TCR-HLA and TCR-CMV co-occurrence, with a repertoire-size bias correction applied to TCR pairs. In a later analysis, false discovery rates were estimated by permuting HLA or CMV assignments 20 times. A later analysis grouped co-occurring TCRs with DBSCAN, adding TCRdist sequence similarity when clustering within HLA-allele-positive subsets. For co-occurrence clustering, repertoires with fewer than 30,000 or more than 120,000 public chains were excluded, along with roughly five repertoires with anomalous nucleotide sharing. TCRdb retrieved this table from immuneACCESS and kept in-frame rearrangements only. Not all clones are present; in checked studies, unresolved V genes account for under half, and no reason is known for the remainder. The V and J calls and clone size are taken from that table; D and trimming were inferred from the DNA. Across this sample there are more than 150,000 clones, with roughly four fifths seen only once. The ten largest clones add up to over 2% of the sample.

The CDR3 contains 15 residues, cysteine and phenylalanine counted. CDR3 DNA only is kept here, 45 bases in frame from base 1. V is shortened by 2 bases, J by 1 base, and the region joining them spans 10 bases. According to the germline V gene (reference sequence), CDR1 reads SGHNT and CDR2 reads YYREEE. The paper as a whole reports these results and caveats: In vitro tests confirmed that three of the cytomegalovirus-associated TCR beta chains recognize cytomegalovirus antigens. Strong co-occurrence of HLA alleles, especially DR and DQ, made assigning TCR associations to individual alleles difficult. At a false discovery rate of 0.05, a later analysis linked some 17,000 TCR beta sequences to specific HLA alleles. A further reported finding was that TCR beta sequences accurately predicted the HLA-A and HLA-B alleles for most subjects in the first cohort. In a later analysis, HLA-associated TCR beta chains showed more clonal expansion and lower generation probabilities than non-associated chains that were equally common. Some 16 rarely observed V segments, including chromosome 9 orphons, were excluded from the earlier analysis of approximately 600 of the donors because counts were too low. Cytomegalovirus status was reported to be diagnosed by the classifier with high specificity and sensitivity in both the original and validation cohorts. For the cohort, immune exposure information was limited to CMV serostatus. Compared with the roughly 700-donor mean, donors in an Asian-associated ancestry cluster had fewer N-insertions in productive TCRs, according to a later genetic analysis. Correlated functional status among segregating V segments might be attributable to linkage disequilibrium, but an unknown experimental factor could not be ruled out. In a later analysis, several top co-occurrence clusters were reported to appear linked to parvovirus B19, influenza, CMV and Epstein-Barr virus. Some IMGT-functional V segments, including TRBV6-2 and TRBV6-3, could not be distinguished by the 87-base-pair reads and were therefore excluded. Most TCR sequences were observed very rarely across donors, whereas some public TCRs were present in many individuals. The study listed 150 to 200 TCR beta chains as associated with cytomegalovirus. Only TCR beta chains were sequenced in this cohort, and the absence of alpha or paired-chain data limited detectable features. According to a later analysis, TCR association rates differed among HLA loci, with DRB1 alleles showing the most associated TCRs and HLA-C alleles showing the fewest. In an earlier analysis of fewer than 750 of the donors, most TCR beta V segments were observed in productive rearrangements about 90% or about 30% of the time, broadly matching IMGT annotations. In a later analysis, most CMV-associated TCR beta chains were found to appear HLA-restricted, with HLA associations seemingly driven largely by CMV exposure. In a later genetic analysis, a missense DCLRE1C variant was associated with V-gene and J-gene trimming of TCR beta chains, and the association was replicated in an independent cohort. HLA typing was unavailable for some donors at each locus, so association tests used only the typed subset. The presence/absence analyses assumed that sequencing depth was roughly uniform across donors, and that assumption may not be true. The authors suggested that the approach could potentially be extended to other disease states and immunological phenotypes. A group of highly shared sequence variants was considered likely to be a technical artifact of the sequencing pipeline.

The cohort comprised 670 or so healthy bone marrow donors. All cohort members were sampled while nominally healthy, although unrecorded immune exposures were likely present. The donor was CMV seronegative and was included in the group of around 320 seronegative cohort members. A peripheral blood sample was provided by each donor, and peripheral blood mononuclear cells were used for TCR beta sequencing. The Qiagen DNeasy Blood Extraction Kit was used to extract genomic DNA from the blood cell samples. A note on this clone: No antigen is known for it. The sample holds no much larger clone one base away, and base qualities are not on file.

The V and J genes are TRBV5-4 and TRBJ2-4, and possibly TRBD2, on 6 matching bases. The sequence was collected from a woman between 25 and 40 years old in good health and CMV-seronegative. The sequenced sample was PBMCs. Here the CDR3 is given as CASSFGGGAKNIQYF. The DNA sequence is as follows: TGTGCCAGCAGCTTCGGCGGAGGGGCCAAAAACATTCAGTACTTC.